This TCR beta chain was recorded in a study of response to subunit inactivated influenza vaccine. From the RT-PCR reads, TCRdb called clonotypes with MiXCR, one entry per CDR3 protein. In the table there are some 540,000 distinct CDR3 sequences, around 21% of which are singletons. The CDR3 is 15 amino acids. CDR1 and CDR2 from the germline V gene are SGHDT and YYEEEE. The V gene end was trimmed by 4 bases and the J gene end by 8 bases; junction bases not matched to a gene: 9. The data also belong to a second study, concerning T cells expressing NK-cell markers. As that report states: UMI-tagged 5'RACE template switching yielded the TCR beta cDNA.

The rearrangement uses TRBV5-6 and TRBJ1-4; 9 bases fit TRBD1. The sample consisted of CD4+ T cells sorted from PBMCs, taken about 13 days after vaccination. This clonotype originated in a man over 45 who received an inactivated influenza vaccine. CDR3 coding DNA: TGTGCCAGCAGCCTACGCGGGACAGGGTACGAAAAACTGTTTTTT. This translates into CASSLRGTGYEKLFF.